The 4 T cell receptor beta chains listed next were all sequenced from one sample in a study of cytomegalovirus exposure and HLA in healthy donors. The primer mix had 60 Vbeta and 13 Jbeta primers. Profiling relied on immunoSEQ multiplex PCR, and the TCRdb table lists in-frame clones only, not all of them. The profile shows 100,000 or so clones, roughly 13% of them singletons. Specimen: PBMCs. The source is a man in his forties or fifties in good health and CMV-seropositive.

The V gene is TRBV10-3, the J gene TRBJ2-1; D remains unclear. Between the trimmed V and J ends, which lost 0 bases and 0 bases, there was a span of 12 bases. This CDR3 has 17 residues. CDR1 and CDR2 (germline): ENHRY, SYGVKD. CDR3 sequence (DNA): TGTGCCATCAGTGAGTCAGTGCCTAGAAGCTCCTACAATGAGCAGTTCTTC. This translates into CAISESVPRSSYNEQFF.

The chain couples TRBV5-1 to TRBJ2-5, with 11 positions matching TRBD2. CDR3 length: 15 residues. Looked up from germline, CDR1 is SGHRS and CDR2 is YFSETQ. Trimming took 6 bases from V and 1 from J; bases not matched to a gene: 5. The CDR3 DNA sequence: TGCGCCAGCACCCGGACTAGCGGGTTCCAAGAGACCCAGTACTTC. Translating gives CASTRTSGFQETQYF.

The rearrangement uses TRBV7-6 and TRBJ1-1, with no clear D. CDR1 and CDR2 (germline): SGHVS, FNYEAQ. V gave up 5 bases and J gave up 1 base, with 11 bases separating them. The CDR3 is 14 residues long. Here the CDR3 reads CASSRFSGNTEAFF. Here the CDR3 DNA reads TGTGCCAGCAGCAGGTTCAGCGGGAACACTGAAGCTTTCTTT.

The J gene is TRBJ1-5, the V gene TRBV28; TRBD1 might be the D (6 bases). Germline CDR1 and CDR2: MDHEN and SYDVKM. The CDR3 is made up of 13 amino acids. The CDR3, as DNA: TGTACTTTAGGGGGGGGTAGCAATCAGCCCCAGCATTTT. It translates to CTLGGGSNQPQHF.